This T cell receptor (beta chain) originates from a study of blood T cell repertoires in COVID-19 (TCRdb year 2020). About the investigation overall: Samples from collaborators originated in the United States, Italy and Spain and spanned both the acute and convalescent phases of COVID-19. The material from the prospective study consisted of cDNA or gDNA derived from T cells, B-cell-depleted T cells, or PBMCs. The dataset comprised deeply sampled blood TCRbeta repertoires from subjects exposed to, actively infected with, or recovered from COVID-19. The repertoires were released in a freely available public database meant as a resource for research on the immune response to SARS-CoV-2. The samples were drawn from two sources: the first 160 participants of the ongoing ImmuneRACE study, and 1,000 to 1,500 subjects contributed by 6 global collaborators. Nearly every sample came with metadata listing a de-identified subject ID, COVID-19 status, age in years and sex. HLA class I and class II types, where available, came from metadata supplied by the sample provider rather than from assay-based typing.

TCRbeta CDR3 regions were amplified from genomic DNA by means of the immunoSEQ Assay, a bias-controlled multiplex PCR. The authors' pipeline ran thus. Nucleated cell counts per sample were estimated from amplification of reference gene primers within the assay. To quantify the absolute abundance of each unique TCRbeta CDR3 rearrangement, sequence reads were collapsed and filtered. For each sample, productive Simpson clonality was calculated as the square root of Simpson's diversity index over productive rearrangements. TCRdb re-hosts the immuneACCESS table, in-frame sequences only. Its copies lack some clones; in the studies checked, an unresolved V gene accounts for under half of them, and the cause for the rest is not known. V and J calls plus clone size are reproduced from that table; the DNA served to infer D and trimming. The sample table records about 190,000 clones; approximately 73% of these occur just once. About 17% of the sample lies in the top ten.

At the junction V is shortened by 8 bases and J by 5 bases; bases outside the gene matches: 9. Looking up the germline V gene (reference sequence) yields CDR1 LNHDA and CDR2 SQIVND. The CDR3 has 14 amino acids, counting the end cysteine and phenylalanine. Left in the record is the CDR3 DNA by itself, 42 bases read in frame from the first base. To note about this clone: The specificity of this receptor is unknown. Base qualities are missing; no much larger clone stands one base away.

Participants in the prospective study were aged about 18 to 100 years, lived in 24 United States geographic areas, and enrolled through a virtual design. In the prospective study, cohorts were assigned on the basis of participant-reported clinical history obtained from a screening survey and a study questionnaire. In the prospective study, whole blood, serum and a nasopharyngeal or oropharyngeal swab were collected from each participant by mobile phlebotomists. Over an approximately 2-month period, participants in the prospective study had the option of providing additional blood draws and questionnaires. Before DNA extraction, prospective study blood samples were shipped either frozen or at room temperature. Here is what the overall study found, with its caveats: Clinical and demographic metadata were provided uncurated, with the amount varying by source and participant.

The sequence derives from a woman between 50 and 59 years old with acute COVID-19. Specimen: PBMCs or T cells enriched from blood (not recorded which). The V gene is TRBV19 and the J gene is TRBJ1-2, with 9 junctional bases fitting TRBD1. The nucleotide sequence reads TGTGCCAGTGCCCCCCCCGGGACAGGGTATGGCTACACCTTC. It specifies CASAPPGTGYGYTF.